The 30 T cell receptor beta chains below were found in one sample sequenced in a study of radiotherapy plus CTLA-4 blockade in lung cancer. Assay used: immunoSEQ multiplex PCR; TCRdb lists only in-frame clones, some missing. The table has about 43,000 clones, roughly 67% seen once. The sample was peripheral blood, taken from a patient treated with radiotherapy plus ipilimumab. Receptor source: a human donor with non-small cell lung cancer who had a partial response to radiotherapy plus ipilimumab.

The rearrangement links TRBV6-6 to TRBJ2-1, with 11 bases lining up with TRBD2. The CDR3 is made up of 16 amino acids. J gave up 7 bases and V 0 bases, and 5 bases lay outside the gene matches. Germline-derived CDR1 and CDR2 are MNHNY and SVGAGI (reference sequence). DNA for the CDR3: TGTGCCAGCAGTTACTCGGCTAGCGGGGGGTGGAATGAGCAGTTCTTC. This encodes CASSYSASGGWNEQFF.

V usage is TRBV11-1 and J usage is TRBJ2-7, with TRBD2 as a possible D gene (6 bases). Germline CDR1 reads SGHAT; CDR2 reads FQDESV (reference sequence). The ends were cut back, 5 bases at V and 7 bases at J, with 15 bases in the middle. The CDR3 is 13 amino acids. The CDR3 reads CASSAGLSEEQYF. In nucleotides, the CDR3 is TGTGCCAGCAGCGCGGGACTGTCGGAGGAGCAGTACTTC.

The chain combines TRBV28 with TRBJ2-5; 7 bases are shared with TRBD2. The CDR3 is made up of 14 amino acids. Germline V gene data show CDR1 as MDHEN and CDR2 as SYDVKM. V lost 6 bases, J lost 2 bases, and 6 bases stayed unmatched. The CDR3 nucleotides are TGTGCCAGCAGCCGGGACTATCCTCAAGAGACCCAGTACTTC. Amino acids: CASSRDYPQETQYF. The whole variable domain, remainder taken from reference TRBV28 and TRBJ2-5, is DVKVTQSSRYLVKRTGEKVFLECVQDMDHENMFWYRQDPGLGLRLIYFSYDVKMKEKGDIPEGYSVSREKKERFSLILESASTNQTSMYLCASSRDYPQETQYFGPGTRLLVL.

This clone was seen just once. The genes are TRBV5-8 and TRBJ2-4, with D tentatively TRBD1 (5 bases). The CDR3 is 17 residues long. Germline CDR1 reads SGHTS; CDR2 reads YDEGEE. V lost 4 bases and J 4 bases, leaving 21 bases between the germline ends. As DNA, the CDR3 is TGTGCCAGCAGCCTGGATACAGGTTTGGCGTTTAAAAACATTCAGTACTTC. Protein sequence: CASSLDTGLAFKNIQYF.

The chain carries TRBV9 and TRBJ2-3; weak D call: TRBD2 (5 bases). The germline V gene encodes CDR1 SGDLS and CDR2 YYNGEE. The V end lost 2 bases, the J end lost 0 bases, and 10 bases lay between the germline ends. The CDR3 contains 15 residues. CDR3 DNA: TGTGCCAGCAGCGTTGCGGGTACTAGCACAGATACGCAGTATTTT. This gives the protein CASSVAGTSTDTQYF.

The chain couples TRBV19 to TRBJ2-3; D perhaps matches TRBD2 (5 bases). V was pared by 7 bases and J by 4 bases, with 15 bases between. The CDR3 spans 14 residues. Germline CDR1 is LNHDA and CDR2 is SQIVND (reference sequence). CDR3 DNA sequence: TGTGCCAGTACCCTCGGGGAGTTATCAGATACGCAGTATTTT. Protein: CASTLGELSDTQYF.

This clone has only a few counts. This rearrangement joins TRBV2 to TRBJ1-5; 10 bases fit TRBD1. Losses at the gene ends were 5 bases for V and 3 bases for J; bases not matched to a gene: 10. Germline V gene lookup returns CDR1 SNHLY and CDR2 FYNNEI. The CDR3 is made up of 17 amino acids. Here the CDR3 reads CASSTDRQGAHNQPQHF. The DNA for the CDR3 is TGTGCCAGCAGTACCGACCGACAGGGGGCCCACAATCAGCCCCAGCATTTT.

V usage is TRBV5-1 and J usage is TRBJ2-2; D call uncertain. V lost 4 bases to trimming and J lost 1 base, with 14 bases between them. Germline V lookup: CDR1 SGHRS, CDR2 YFSETQ. There are 16 residues in the CDR3. CDR3 sequence: CASSPSLTENTGELFF. CDR3 DNA sequence: TGCGCCAGCAGCCCCTCACTCACAGAGAACACCGGGGAGCTGTTTTTT. Based on the CDR3 plus reference TRBV5-1 and TRBJ2-2, the full variable domain is KAGVTQTPRYLIKTRGQQVTLSCSPISGHRSVSWYQQTPGQGLQFLFEYFSETQRNKGNFPGRFSGRQFSNSRSEMNVSTLELGDSALYLCASSPSLTENTGELFFGEGSRLTVL.

This clone showed up just a few times. This chain uses TRBV5-1 with TRBJ1-1; D call uncertain. Germline CDR1 is SGHRS and CDR2 is YFSETQ. The germline V and J ends were trimmed by 4 bases and 0 bases, with 10 bases remaining between them. The CDR3 covers 14 residues. The CDR3 loop is CASSQATMNTEAFF. CDR3 nucleotide sequence: TGCGCCAGCAGCCAGGCCACCATGAACACTGAAGCTTTCTTT.

This clone was counted a few times. This chain uses TRBV6-5 with TRBJ2-1; maybe TRBD2 (6 bases). V lost 6 bases to trimming and J lost 9 bases, with 12 bases between them. Looked up from germline, CDR1 is MNHEY and CDR2 is SVGAGI. This CDR3 is 12 amino acids long. This CDR3 is CASRGTSSEQFF. The CDR3 DNA reads as TGTGCCAGCAGGGGGACTTCGAGTGAGCAGTTCTTC.

V gene TRBV5-6 combines with J gene TRBJ1-5; possibly TRBD1 for D (6 bases). This CDR3 is built from 15 residues. CDR1 is SGHDT, CDR2 YYEEEE, per germline. The V gene lost 2 bases and the J gene lost 3 bases, with 12 bases spanning the gap. CDR3 sequence reads: CASSFRGSSNQPQHF. Here the CDR3 DNA reads TGTGCCAGCAGCTTCAGGGGTTCCTCCAATCAGCCCCAGCATTTT.

The gene calls are TRBV6-6 and TRBJ2-6; D gene uncertain. The CDR3 runs to 13 residues. Germline-derived CDR1 and CDR2 are MNHNY and SVGAGI (reference sequence). V shed 11 bases and J shed 4 bases, with 12 bases lying between them. CDR3 sequence reads: CAAGSTGANVLTF. CDR3 nucleotide sequence: TGTGCCGCAGGATCGACGGGGGCCAACGTCCTGACTTTC.

Here the CDR3 DNA reads TGTGCCAGCTCGGGGGGAATCCCAACTAATGAAAAACTGTTTTTT. Translating it yields CASSGGIPTNEKLFF. This chain links TRBV18 with TRBJ1-4; perhaps TRBD1 as D (5 bases). Trimming pared 6 bases from V and 0 bases from J, leaving 11 bases between. CDR1 is KGHSH and CDR2 is LQKENI in the germline V gene. There are 15 residues in the CDR3.

The chain links TRBV18 to TRBJ2-7, with D tentatively TRBD1 (6 bases). V was trimmed by 1 base and J by 0 bases, leaving 19 bases between them. Germline lookup yields CDR1 KGHSH and CDR2 LQKENI. CDR3 length: 18 residues. CDR3 coding DNA: TGTGCCAGCTCACCACTCGAGTTAGGACAGCTCAGCTCCTACGAGCAGTACTTC. Its translation: CASSPLELGQLSSYEQYF.

About this clone: The sample carries other DNA sequences with the same CDR3. The rearrangement links TRBV7-2 to TRBJ1-3; D is ambiguous. There are 16 residues in the CDR3. The ends were cut back, 5 bases at V and 0 bases at J, with 14 bases in the middle. Germline assignment: CDR1 SGHTA and CDR2 FQGNSA. The CDR3 bases are TGTGCCAGCAGCCTAGAATTTGCTAGCTCTGGAAACACCATATATTTT. Its translation: CASSLEFASSGNTIYF.

The V gene is TRBV5-1, the J gene TRBJ2-3; 12 bases match TRBD2. This CDR3 is 16 amino acids long. The germline V gene has CDR1 SGHRS and CDR2 YFSETQ. J was trimmed by 5 bases and V by 5 bases; bases with no gene match: 9. CDR3 sequence (DNA): TGCGCCAGCAGAAACCCTAGCGGGGGGGCCTTAGATACGCAGTATTTT. Translated, it gives CASRNPSGGALDTQYF.

In its sample, this clone was seen a few times. The CDR3 DNA is TGTGCCAGCAGCTTAGGGACAGGGTTGGCAAGTGAAGCTTTCTTT. The encoded protein is CASSLGTGLASEAFF. The chain recombines TRBV7-6 with TRBJ1-1, with TRBD1 matching 8 bases. The trim removed 1 base at V and 7 bases at J, leaving 8 bases unmatched. CDR3 length equals 15 residues. Germline CDR1 and CDR2: SGHVS and FNYEAQ.

This clone was seen a handful of times. The chain recombines TRBV6-1 with TRBJ1-2; possibly TRBD1 for D (6 bases). The CDR3 runs to 16 residues. From germline, CDR1 is MNHNS and CDR2 SASEGT. Trimming removed 2 bases at V and 8 bases at J, with 21 bases between. The CDR3 loop is CASSERRGGRPQGYTF. The CDR3 region has the DNA TGTGCCAGCAGTGAACGGCGGGGGGGCAGGCCTCAAGGCTACACCTTC.

This chain uses TRBV7-2 with TRBJ1-6; 11 bases line up with TRBD1. From germline, CDR1 is SGHTA and CDR2 FQGNSA. V shed 5 bases, J shed 10 bases, and the junction held 7 bases outside the gene matches. The CDR3 covers 15 residues. CDR3 sequence: CASSPGQGAGSPLHF. In nucleotides, the CDR3 is TGTGCCAGCAGCCCAGGACAGGGGGCAGGATCACCCCTCCACTTT. Full variable domain (missing parts from reference TRBV7-2 and TRBJ1-6): GAGVSQSPSNKVTEKGKDVELRCDPISGHTALYWYRQSLGQGLEFLIYFQGNSAPDKSGLPSDRFSAERTGGSVSTLTIQRTQQEDSAVYLCASSPGQGAGSPLHFGNGTRLTVT.

V and J are TRBV6-1 and TRBJ2-1; D may be TRBD2 (6 bases). The CDR3 is 12 amino acids. V was pared by 6 bases and J by 9 bases, with 12 bases between. The germline V gene encodes CDR1 MNHNS and CDR2 SASEGT. The CDR3 sequence is CASRGTSSEQFF. The CDR3 nucleotides read TGTGCCAGCAGGGGGACTTCGAGTGAGCAGTTCTTC.

The chain combines TRBV4-3 with TRBJ2-7, with 7 bases that match TRBD1. This CDR3 is 15 amino acids long. The J segment lost 2 bases and the V segment lost 0 bases, leaving 4 bases of the junction unmatched. Germline lookup yields CDR1 LGHNA and CDR2 YSLEER. The CDR3, as DNA: TGCGCCAGCAGCCAAGAATTCGGGACAGCCTACGAGCAGTACTTC. It translates to CASSQEFGTAYEQYF.

This chain joins TRBV4-1 and TRBJ1-2; D gene unclear. This CDR3 region has 15 residues. V lost 0 bases to trimming and J lost 2 bases, with 10 bases between them. CDR1 and CDR2 from the germline V gene are MGHRA and YSYEKL. For the CDR3, the DNA is TGCGCCAGCAGCCAAGATCTGAGGGAAAACTATGGCTACACCTTC. Encoded protein: CASSQDLRENYGYTF.

The chain uses TRBV27 and TRBJ1-2; TRBD1 agrees at 8 bases. Germline trimming cut 5 bases from V and 6 bases from J; bases unmatched to any gene: 8. The germline V gene has CDR1 MNHEY and CDR2 SMNVEV (reference sequence). This CDR3 comprises 14 residues. The CDR3 region is CASSASGGVNGYTF. The DNA for the CDR3 is TGTGCCAGCAGTGCATCAGGGGGCGTAAATGGCTACACCTTC.

V usage is TRBV5-1 and J usage is TRBJ1-1; tentative D call: TRBD1 (6 bases). The length of the CDR3 is 15 residues. V lost 4 bases and J lost 0, with 13 bases in between. Germline loops: CDR1 SGHRS, CDR2 YFSETQ. The CDR3 spells CASSTGQSMNTEAFF. In DNA form, the CDR3 reads TGCGCCAGCAGCACAGGACAGAGCATGAACACTGAAGCTTTCTTT.

CDR3 nucleotides: TGTGCCAGCAGCTTGGGGACTAGCGGGCTAAGCTCCTACGAGCAGTACTTC. Its translation: CASSLGTSGLSSYEQYF. V and J are TRBV5-6 and TRBJ2-7; 11 bases map to TRBD2. Looked up from germline, CDR1 is SGHDT and CDR2 is YYEEEE. The J segment lost 0 bases and the V segment lost 0 bases, leaving 5 bases of the junction unmatched. CDR3 length: 17 amino acids.

The chain has TRBV6-5 and TRBJ2-3; 14 bases align to TRBD2. CDR1 is MNHEY and CDR2 is SVGAGI in the germline V gene. The J segment lost 5 bases and the V segment lost 8 bases, leaving 3 bases of the junction unmatched. CDR3 size: 14 residues. CDR3 region: CASRGLAGVDTQYF. In DNA form, the CDR3 reads TGTGCCAGCCGGGGACTAGCGGGGGTAGATACGCAGTATTTT.

The chain joins TRBV6-1 to TRBJ1-5; D gene ambiguous. CDR1 is MNHNS and CDR2 is SASEGT in the germline V gene. The CDR3 extends over 13 amino acids. V lost 4 bases to trimming and J lost 5 bases, with 9 bases between them. In DNA form, the CDR3 reads TGTGCCAGCAGTGTAAAGGAGCATCAGCCCCAGCATTTT. Amino acid sequence: CASSVKEHQPQHF.

The chain joins TRBV7-2 to TRBJ2-2; a weak D match, TRBD2 (6 bases). V was shortened by 5 bases and J by 2 bases, with 15 bases between the two germline ends. Germline loops: CDR1 SGHTA, CDR2 FQGNSA. The CDR3 contains 16 residues. In nucleotides, the CDR3 is TGTGCCAGCAGCCGAACCGGGACTGCTAACACCGGGGAGCTGTTTTTT. It codes for CASSRTGTANTGELFF.

The J gene is TRBJ2-3, the V gene TRBV9, with 7 bases that match TRBD1. This CDR3 is 16 amino acids long. With V trimmed by 4 bases and J by 0 bases, 8 bases remained unmatched. Germline CDR1 reads SGDLS; CDR2 reads YYNGEE. CDR3 nucleotides: TGTGCCAGCAGCTTACGAGGGACAGAAAGCACAGATACGCAGTATTTT. Amino acids: CASSLRGTESTDTQYF.

This rearrangement joins TRBV6-5 to TRBJ1-1, with 8 nucleotides matching TRBD1. The CDR3 runs to 14 residues. V lost 5 bases to trimming and J lost 5 bases; unmatched junction nucleotides: 7. Germline loops: CDR1 MNHEY, CDR2 SVGAGI. The CDR3 DNA sequence: TGTGCCAGCAGTCCACAGGGGGGTTGGACTGAAGCTTTCTTT. It specifies CASSPQGGWTEAFF.